This T cell receptor (beta chain) was sequenced for a study of monozygotic twins with inflammatory bowel disease. Study conclusions and caveats: Other individuals had fewer clonotypes in common with IBD patients than with healthy twins, especially with disease activity. No difference in repertoire similarity was seen between concordant and discordant twins, possibly because power was limited. It was in IBD patients that TCRbeta diversity (inverse Simpson) was lower than in healthy co-twins.

To note about this clonotype: The antigen remains unidentified.

The CDR3 runs 16 residues. In germline, CDR1 is MGHRA, CDR2 YSYEKL. The RNA usage for each TCR library was 3500 ng of total RNA. TCRdb reanalyzed the 5' RACE reads, giving one entry per CDR3 protein sequence and no DNA. In total, the table holds 310,000 or so distinct CDR3 sequences. V usage is TRBV4-1 and J usage is TRBJ2-3; the D call of TRBD2 rests on TCRdb alone, since no DNA is present to check it. The sequencing input was blood. The source is a human donor with ulcerative colitis or Crohn's disease, or a healthy co-twin of an affected twin (not recorded which). The CDR3 spells CASSQSSSGRADTQYF.